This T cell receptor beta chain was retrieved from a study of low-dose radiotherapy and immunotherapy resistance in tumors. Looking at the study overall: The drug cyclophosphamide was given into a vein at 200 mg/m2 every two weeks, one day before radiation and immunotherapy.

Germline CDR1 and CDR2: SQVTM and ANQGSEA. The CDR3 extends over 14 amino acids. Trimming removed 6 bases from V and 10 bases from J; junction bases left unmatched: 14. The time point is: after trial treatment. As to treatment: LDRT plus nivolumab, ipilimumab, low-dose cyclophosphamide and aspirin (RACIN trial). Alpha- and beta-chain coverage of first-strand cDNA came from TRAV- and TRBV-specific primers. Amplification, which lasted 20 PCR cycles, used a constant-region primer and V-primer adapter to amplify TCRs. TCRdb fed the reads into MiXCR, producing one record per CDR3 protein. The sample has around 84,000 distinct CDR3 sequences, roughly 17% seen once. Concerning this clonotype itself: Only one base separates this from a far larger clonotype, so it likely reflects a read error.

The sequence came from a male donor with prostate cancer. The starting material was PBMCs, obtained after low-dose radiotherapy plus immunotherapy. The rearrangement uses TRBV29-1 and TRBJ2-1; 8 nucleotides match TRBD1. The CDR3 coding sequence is TGCAGCGTCCAGAGGGCCCAGGGGGCGGGAGAGCAGTTCTTC. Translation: CSVQRAQGAGEQFF.